The 10 T cell receptor beta chains below were found in one sample sequenced in a study of blood T cell repertoires in COVID-19. The table came from immunoSEQ multiplex PCR; TCRdb's copy has only in-frame clones and leaves some out. The repertoire holds 100,000 to 150,000 clones, with less than 85% as singletons. Sequences were obtained from peripheral blood. Source of these receptors: an elderly woman with acute or convalescent COVID-19.

The chain joins TRBV19 to TRBJ2-5; 13 bases are shared with TRBD2. The CDR3 contains 17 residues. Trimming at V came to 0 bases and at J to 5 bases, leaving 6 bases not matched to a gene. The germline gives CDR1 LNHDA, CDR2 SQIVND (reference sequence). Here the CDR3 reads CASSIDGLAGDVETQYF. For the CDR3, the DNA is TGTGCCAGTAGTATAGATGGACTAGCGGGGGATGTGGAGACCCAGTACTTC.

This clone was found once. The V and J genes are TRBV24-1 and TRBJ2-1, with D maybe TRBD1 (5 bases). The ends were cut back, 2 bases at V and 11 bases at J, with 9 bases in the middle. The CDR3 is made up of 12 amino acids. Germline CDR1 KGHDR, CDR2 SFDVKD. Here the CDR3 DNA reads TGTGCCACCAGTGATTCCCGACAGAAGCAGTTCTTC. Encoded protein: CATSDSRQKQFF.

The chain recombines TRBV6-2 or TRBV6-3 with TRBJ2-7; 13 bases are shared with TRBD2. V gave up 5 bases and J gave up 4 bases; unmatched junction bases: 8. The CDR3 extends over 16 amino acids. Germline CDR1 reads MNHEY; CDR2 reads SVGEGT. CDR3 amino acids: CASSRGTSGTGYEQYF. The CDR3 nucleotides read TGTGCCAGCAGTAGAGGGACTAGCGGGACCGGGTACGAGCAGTACTTC.

This clone has only a few counts. This chain uses TRBV2 with TRBJ1-2, with TRBD1 matching over 7 bases. CDR1 and CDR2 from the germline V gene are SNHLY and FYNNEI. The CDR3 is 14 residues long. The V gene end was trimmed by 6 bases and the J gene end by 1 base; junction bases not matched to a gene: 5. CDR3 protein: CASRLQGVNYGYTF. CDR3 in DNA: TGTGCCAGCAGGCTGCAGGGGGTTAACTATGGCTACACCTTC.

The V gene is TRBV20-1, the J gene TRBJ1-2, with TRBD1 identical over 8 bases. Germline V gene sequence: CDR1 DFQATT, CDR2 SNEGSKA (reference sequence). J gave up 4 bases and V 3 bases, and 13 bases lay outside the gene matches. The CDR3 is made up of 16 amino acids. DNA for the CDR3: TGCAGTGCTAGTATGGCTCACGGACAGGGTGCCTATGGCTACACCTTC. Amino acid sequence: CSASMAHGQGAYGYTF.

This clone was recorded a few times. The rearrangement links TRBV7-9 to TRBJ1-2; 9 bases agree with TRBD1. CDR1 SEHNR and CDR2 FQNEAQ come from the germline V gene (reference sequence). The trim removed 1 base at V and 4 bases at J, leaving 7 bases unmatched. The CDR3 is 16 residues long. CDR3 sequence reads: CASSLVGTGSFYGYTF. In DNA, the CDR3 is TGTGCCAGCAGCTTAGTAGGGACAGGGAGTTTCTATGGCTACACCTTC.

The chain employs TRBV18 and TRBJ1-2; 9 nucleotides match TRBD1. The CDR3 spans 15 residues. The germline gives CDR1 KGHSH, CDR2 LQKENI. V was clipped by 2 bases and J by 3 bases; unmatched bases: 4. The CDR3 DNA reads as TGTGCCAGCTCACCAGCCCGGGACAGGGACTATGGCTACACCTTC. Its protein product is CASSPARDRDYGYTF.

The DNA for the CDR3 is TGTGCCAGTATCTGGTTCTCGTCTTCCCGGGGTGACACTGAAGCTTTCTTT. Its protein is CASIWFSSSRGDTEAFF. J is TRBJ1-1 and V is TRBV19; D ambiguous. CDR3 length: 17 residues. From germline, CDR1 is LNHDA and CDR2 SQIVND (reference sequence). V lost 7 bases and J 3 bases, leaving 24 bases between the germline ends.

The chain combines TRBV27 with TRBJ1-4, with 7 bases fitting TRBD1. The V segment lost 2 bases and the J segment 8 bases; nucleotides outside the gene matches: 8. This CDR3 contains 15 residues. Germline V gene lookup returns CDR1 MNHEY and CDR2 SMNVEV (reference sequence). CDR3 residues: CASSLMFGQEEKLFF. For the CDR3, the DNA is TGTGCCAGCAGTTTAATGTTTGGACAGGAGGAAAAACTGTTTTTT.

The chain uses TRBV5-4 and TRBJ2-7, with 12 bases identical to TRBD2. The germline V gene has CDR1 SGHNT and CDR2 YYREEE (reference sequence). After removal of 4 bases from V and 5 bases from J, the junction contained 7 bases not matched to a gene. The CDR3 consists of 15 residues. The CDR3 here is CASSRRLAGDDEQYF. CDR3 coding DNA: TGTGCCAGCAGCAGAAGACTAGCGGGGGACGACGAGCAGTACTTC.